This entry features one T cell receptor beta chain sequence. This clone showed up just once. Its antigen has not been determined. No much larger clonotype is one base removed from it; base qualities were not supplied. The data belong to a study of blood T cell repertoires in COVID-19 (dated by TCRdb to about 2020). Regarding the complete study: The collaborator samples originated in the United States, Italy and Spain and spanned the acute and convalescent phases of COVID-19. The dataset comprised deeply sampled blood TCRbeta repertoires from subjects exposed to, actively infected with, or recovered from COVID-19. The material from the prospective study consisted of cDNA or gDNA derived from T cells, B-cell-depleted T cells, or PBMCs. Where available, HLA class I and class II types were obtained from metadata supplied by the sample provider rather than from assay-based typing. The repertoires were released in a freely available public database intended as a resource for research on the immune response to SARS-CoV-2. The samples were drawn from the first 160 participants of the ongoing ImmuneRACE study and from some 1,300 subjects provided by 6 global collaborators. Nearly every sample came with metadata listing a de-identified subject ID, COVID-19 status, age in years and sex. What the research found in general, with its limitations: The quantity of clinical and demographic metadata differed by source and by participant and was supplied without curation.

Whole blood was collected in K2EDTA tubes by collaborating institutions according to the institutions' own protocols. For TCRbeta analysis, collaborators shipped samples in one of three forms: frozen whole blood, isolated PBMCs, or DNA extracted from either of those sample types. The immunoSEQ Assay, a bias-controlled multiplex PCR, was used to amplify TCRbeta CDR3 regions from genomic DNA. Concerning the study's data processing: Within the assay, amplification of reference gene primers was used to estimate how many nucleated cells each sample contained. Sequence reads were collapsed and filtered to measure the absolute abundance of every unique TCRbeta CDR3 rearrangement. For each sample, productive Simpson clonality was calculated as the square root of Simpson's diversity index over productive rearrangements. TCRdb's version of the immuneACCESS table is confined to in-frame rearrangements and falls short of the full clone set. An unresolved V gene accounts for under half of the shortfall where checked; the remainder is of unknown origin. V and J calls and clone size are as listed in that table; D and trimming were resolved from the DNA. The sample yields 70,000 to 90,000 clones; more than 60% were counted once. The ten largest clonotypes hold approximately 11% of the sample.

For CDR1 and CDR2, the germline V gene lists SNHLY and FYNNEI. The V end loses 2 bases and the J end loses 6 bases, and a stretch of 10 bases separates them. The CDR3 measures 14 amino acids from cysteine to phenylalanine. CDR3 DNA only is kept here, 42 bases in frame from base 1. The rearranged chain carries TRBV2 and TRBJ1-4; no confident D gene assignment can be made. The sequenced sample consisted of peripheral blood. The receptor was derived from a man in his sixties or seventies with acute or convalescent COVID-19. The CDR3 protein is CASSEREAHEKLFF. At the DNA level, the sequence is TGTGCCAGCAGTGAACGGGAGGCCCATGAAAAACTGTTTTTT.